This T cell receptor beta chain is drawn from a study of cytomegalovirus exposure and HLA in healthy donors. Findings and caveats of the study: Cytomegalovirus status, reportedly, was diagnosed with high specificity and sensitivity by the classifier. The listing of about 150 TCR beta chains classed them as cytomegalovirus-associated. The TCR clusters that emerged in the first cohort tended, a later analysis found, to co-occur in the 110 or so validation repertoires.

Donors were drawn from the approximately 120-subject validation cohort, separate from the approximately 700-subject first cohort. The CDR3 has 13 amino acids. Trimming cost V 7 bases and J 10 bases; bases outside gene matches: 10. Looked up from germline, CDR1 is MNHNS and CDR2 is SASEGT. The protocol was immunoSEQ multiplex PCR, while the TCRdb copy is restricted to in-frame clones and leaves out a portion. The profile covers under 150,000 clones, with around 86% appearing a single time and 7.5% to 9% taken by the ten largest. On this clone itself: The antigen is undetermined.

Sequencing used PBMCs. The origin of this receptor is a man aged 18-30 years in good health and CMV-seropositive. The V gene is TRBV6-1, the J gene TRBJ2-1; the match to TRBD2 covers 7 bases. In nucleotides, the CDR3 is TGTGCCAGCAAGGGGCGGGGGACGCTAGAGCAGTTCTTC. This gives the protein CASKGRGTLEQFF.